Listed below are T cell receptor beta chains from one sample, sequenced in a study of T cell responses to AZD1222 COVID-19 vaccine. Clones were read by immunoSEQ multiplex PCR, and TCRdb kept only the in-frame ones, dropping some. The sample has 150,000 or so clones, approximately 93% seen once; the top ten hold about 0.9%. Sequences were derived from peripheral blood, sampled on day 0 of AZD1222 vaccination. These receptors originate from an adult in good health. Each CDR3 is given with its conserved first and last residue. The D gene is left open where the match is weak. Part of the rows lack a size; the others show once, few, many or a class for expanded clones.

TGTGCCAGCAGTGATGGACAGGGGAAGACCCAGTACTTC | CASSDGQGKTQYF | TRBV2 | once | TRBD1 | TRBJ2-5
TGTGCCAGCAGCCAGGAACTGGACAGGACCAGCTCCTACAATGAGCAGTTCTTC | CASSQELDRTSSYNEQFF | TRBV3-1/TRBV3-2 | - | TRBD1 | TRBJ2-1
TGTGCCAGCTCACCACCGGTAGGGGAAGCTTTCTTT | CASSPPVGEAFF | TRBV18 | - | - | TRBJ1-1
TGTGCCAGCAGTCCGCTACGAATTGGGCCGCCCCAGCATTTT | CASSPLRIGPPQHF | TRBV28 | - | - | TRBJ1-5
TGCGCCAGCAGCCAAGACCCGGAGATCTCCTACGAGCAGTACTTC | CASSQDPEISYEQYF | TRBV4-1 | - | - | TRBJ2-7
TGTGCCAGCAGTTTCGCGTCTGCGGAGCAGTTCTTC | CASSFASAEQFF | TRBV12-3/TRBV12-4 | - | - | TRBJ2-1
TGCGCCAGCAGAAAAACGACAGGGATCTACGAGCAGTACTTC | CASRKTTGIYEQYF | TRBV5-1 | - | TRBD1 | TRBJ2-7
TGTGCCAGCAGTGTAACAGGGGGCTACGAGCAGTACTTC | CASSVTGGYEQYF | TRBV12-3/TRBV12-4 | - | TRBD1 | TRBJ2-7
TGTGCCAGCAGTTACTCGAGTAATTACAATGAGCAGTTCTTC | CASSYSSNYNEQFF | TRBV6-5 | - | - | TRBJ2-1
TGTGCCAGCAGCTTACTGGGGGGAGGGACAGATACGCAGTATTTT | CASSLLGGGTDTQYF | TRBV7-3 | once | TRBD2 | TRBJ2-3
TGCGCCAGCAGCCAAGATCCGACAGGGGGCTTCTACGAGCAGTACTTC | CASSQDPTGGFYEQYF | TRBV4-3 | - | TRBD1 | TRBJ2-7
TGTGCCAGCGCCGAGGCAGGGCAAGGGGACGAAAAACTGTTTTTT | CASAEAGQGDEKLFF | TRBV6-5 | - | - | TRBJ1-4
TGTGCCAGCTCGCGCAGACTCCAACTTCAAGAGACCCAGTACTTC | CASSRRLQLQETQYF | TRBV18 | - | - | TRBJ2-5
TGTGCCAGCAGACAGGGGAACACCGGGGAGCTGTTTTTT | CASRQGNTGELFF | TRBV6-5 | - | - | TRBJ2-2
TGTGCCAGCATGAATCGGGAAACAGATTGGTTTTTT | CASMNRETDWFF | TRBV28 | - | - | TRBJ1-4
TGTGCCAGCCGGCCCACCGGACAGCGCCTTCTGAACTACGAGCAGTACTTC | CASRPTGQRLLNYEQYF | TRBV2 | - | - | TRBJ2-7
TGTGCCATCAGTGAAACGGGACAGGCCACCAACACCGGGGAGCTGTTTTTT | CAISETGQATNTGELFF | TRBV10-3 | - | TRBD1 | TRBJ2-2
TGTGCCAGCAGCCCCCTAGAGTCGGACTCCTTCACAGATACGCAGTATTTT | CASSPLESDSFTDTQYF | TRBV3-1/TRBV3-2 | once | - | TRBJ2-3
TGTGCCAGCAGCGCCCGACAGGATGCCTACGAGCAGTACTTC | CASSARQDAYEQYF | TRBV3-1/TRBV3-2 | - | - | TRBJ2-7
TGTGCCAGCAGTTTCTTCCAGGGGGCAACATATAATTCACCCCTCCACTTT | CASSFFQGATYNSPLHF | TRBV27 | - | TRBD1 | TRBJ1-6
TGTGCCAGCAGTGGGGTTGCTAACTATGGCTACACCTTC | CASSGVANYGYTF | TRBV12-3/TRBV12-4 | once | - | TRBJ1-2
TGCGCCAGCAGCTTGCTGGACATACTAAGCTCTGGAAACACCATATATTTT | CASSLLDILSSGNTIYF | TRBV5-1 | - | - | TRBJ1-3
TGTGCCAGCAGCCAAGAAAAGCTTGTCAATGAGCAGTTCTTC | CASSQEKLVNEQFF | TRBV4-2 | - | - | TRBJ2-1
TGCGCCAGCAGCCCAGGCGTGGCATACAATGAGCAGTTCTTC | CASSPGVAYNEQFF | TRBV4-1 | - | - | TRBJ2-1
TGTGCCAGCAGCTTGAGGGCAGATCAGCCCCAGCATTTT | CASSLRADQPQHF | TRBV5-8 | - | - | TRBJ1-5
TGTGCCATCAGTGATAAGGTGGCATCCTATGGCTACACCTTC | CAISDKVASYGYTF | TRBV10-3 | - | - | TRBJ1-2
TGTGCCAGCCGACCCGGCGGGGGCTACACCTTC | CASRPGGGYTF | TRBV2 | once | - | TRBJ1-2
TGTGCCAGCAGTGAAGCGCCCCAGGGTTCCTACGAGCAGTACTTC | CASSEAPQGSYEQYF | TRBV6-1 | - | - | TRBJ2-7
TGTGCCAGCAGTTACGGACAGAGCGCCTACGAGCAGTACTTC | CASSYGQSAYEQYF | TRBV6-2/TRBV6-3 | - | - | TRBJ2-7
TGTGCCATCAGTGAGGCCAGGGGGCTTGGGGGCTACACCTTC | CAISEARGLGGYTF | TRBV10-3 | - | TRBD1 | TRBJ1-2
TGTGCCAGCAGTTACCCCTGGGGGCAGCCCCAGCATTTT | CASSYPWGQPQHF | TRBV6-2/TRBV6-3 | - | - | TRBJ1-5
TGTGCCAGCAGTATCAGGGTACCAGATACGCAGTATTTT | CASSIRVPDTQYF | TRBV6-2/TRBV6-3 | - | - | TRBJ2-3
TGTGCCAGTAGTAAGAGTTGGCAGACCTATGGCTACACCTTC | CASSKSWQTYGYTF | TRBV19 | - | - | TRBJ1-2
TGTGCCAGCAGCCAAGGACATGGGACCTTGATCCGCTTT | CASSQGHGTLIRF | TRBV3-1/TRBV3-2 | - | - | TRBJ1-6
TGTGCCAGCAGCTCCGGGACTAGCGGGGGGACTCTCACAGATACGCAGTATTTT | CASSSGTSGGTLTDTQYF | TRBV6-2/TRBV6-3 | - | TRBD2 | TRBJ2-3
TGCGCCAGCAGTAATGATTCGATGAACACTGAAGCTTTCTTT | CASSNDSMNTEAFF | TRBV5-1 | - | - | TRBJ1-1
TGTGCCAGCAGCCAAGATCTCGTGGGGGTTGGCACAGATACGCAGTATTTT | CASSQDLVGVGTDTQYF | TRBV3-1/TRBV3-2 | - | - | TRBJ2-3
TGTGCCAGCAGTGAATACCACCGGGACAGGAGGAGTTCACCCCTCCACTTT | CASSEYHRDRRSSPLHF | TRBV6-1 | - | TRBD1 | TRBJ1-6
TGTGCCAGCAGCTGGGGACTAGCGGGGAACAATGAGCAGTTCTTC | CASSWGLAGNNEQFF | TRBV7-3 | once | TRBD2 | TRBJ2-1
TGTGCCAGTAGTATAGGGGCCCAGAACACCGGGGAGCTGTTTTTT | CASSIGAQNTGELFF | TRBV19 | - | - | TRBJ2-2
TGTGCCAGCAGCTTCGGACAGGCTAGCTATGGCTACACCTTC | CASSFGQASYGYTF | TRBV7-9 | - | TRBD1 | TRBJ1-2
TGTGCCAGCAGCTTGGCCCGGAACAATGAGCAGTTCTTC | CASSLARNNEQFF | TRBV5-5 | once | - | TRBJ2-1
TGTGCCAGCAGCCTCAACGGGGCCACAGATACGCAGTATTTT | CASSLNGATDTQYF | TRBV7-3 | - | - | TRBJ2-3
TGTGCCAGCAGCCGAACTCGAGGACAGGGTTCCTACAATGAGCAGTTCTTC | CASSRTRGQGSYNEQFF | TRBV6-6 | - | TRBD1 | TRBJ2-1
TGTGCCACTCAACTGATTGGCTCACCCCTCCACTTT | CATQLIGSPLHF | TRBV27 | - | - | TRBJ1-6
TGTGCCAGTAGTATCAGGGGCCCTACGGGGCAGCCCCAGCATTTT | CASSIRGPTGQPQHF | TRBV19 | once | - | TRBJ1-5
TGCGCCAGCAGCCAAGATAGTGAGCAGTTCTTC | CASSQDSEQFF | TRBV4-1 | - | - | TRBJ2-1
TGTGCCAGCAGTAAACGGGTCCTCGGGGAGACCCAGTACTTC | CASSKRVLGETQYF | TRBV27 | - | - | TRBJ2-5
TGTGCCAGCGGGCATTCGGAGACCCAGTACTTC | CASGHSETQYF | TRBV9 | - | - | TRBJ2-5
TGTGCCAGCAGTTCCAGGGGGAATCAGCCCCAGCATTTT | CASSSRGNQPQHF | TRBV12-3/TRBV12-4 | - | TRBD1 | TRBJ1-5
TGTGCCAGCAGACTCGAGGGAAAGCCCCAGCATTTT | CASRLEGKPQHF | TRBV28 | - | - | TRBJ1-5